The sequence of this TCR beta chain was determined in a study of identical twins. This clonotype has at least ten counts. The antigen is not known. Study-wide points: Not following the same donors, the study drew its conclusions from cross-sectional statistical analysis. Sequences that were out-of-frame, alpha and twin-shared displayed an excess of low generation probability.

The CDR3 is 14 amino acids. Germline CDR1 is SGHTA and CDR2 is FQGNSA. Trimming pared 3 bases from V and 4 bases from J, leaving 12 bases between. TCRdb processed the 5' RACE reads anew with MiXCR; each CDR3 protein has one entry. The sample consists of 250,000 to 350,000 distinct CDR3 sequences, roughly 9.7% of them appearing once. These data were also filed under a second study, of yellow fever vaccine responses in identical twins. That study adds: Twins reportedly mounted vaccine T cell responses that seemed partly convergent, partly personalized.

Sample: CD8+ T cells sorted from blood. V usage is TRBV7-2 and J usage is TRBJ1-1; possibly TRBD1 for D (5 bases). The clonotype was recovered from a young woman in good health. CDR3 residues: CASSFPSGGTEAFF. Written as DNA, the CDR3 is TGTGCCAGCAGCTTTCCCTCGGGGGGCACTGAAGCTTTCTTT.